A single sample is the source of the 27 T cell receptor beta chains below, sequenced in a study of CD8+ T cells in alopecia areata. In each case, RNA was isolated and then reverse transcribed into cDNA as the sequencing template. The protocol was immunoSEQ multiplex PCR, while the TCRdb copy is restricted to in-frame clones and leaves out a portion. The sample holds under 300,000 clones, about two thirds seen once. The source material was CD4+ T cells sorted from blood, sampled at week 0. These receptors came from a human donor with alopecia areata.

The V gene is TRBV30, the J gene TRBJ2-6; D is ambiguous. Germline V lookup: CDR1 GTSNPN, CDR2 SVGIG (reference sequence). V gave up 1 base and J gave up 0 bases, with 10 bases separating them. The CDR3 sequence is 16 residues long. The CDR3 here is CAWSALGSSGANVLTF. As DNA, the CDR3 is TGTGCCTGGAGTGCTCTGGGCAGCTCTGGGGCCAACGTCCTGACTTTC. Looking up the rest from reference TRBV30 and TRBJ2-6 gives the full variable domain: SQTIHQWPATLVQPVGSPLSLECTVEGTSNPNLYWYRQAAGRGLQLLFYSVGIGQISSEVPQNLSASRPQDRQFILSSKKLLLSDSGFYLCAWSALGSSGANVLTFGAGSRLTVL.

The rearrangement joins TRBV15 to TRBJ1-5, with a tentative D call TRBD1 (5 bases). Germline assignment: CDR1 LNHNV and CDR2 YYDKDF (reference sequence). The V gene lost 1 base and the J gene lost 0 bases, with 7 bases spanning the gap. There are 15 residues in the CDR3. CDR3 in DNA: TGTGCCACCAGCAGAGGACAGTTTAGCAATCAGCCCCAGCATTTT. It translates to CATSRGQFSNQPQHF. The full variable domain, in which reference TRBV15 and TRBJ1-5 provide the parts outside the CDR3, is DAMVIQNPRYQVTQFGKPVTLSCSQTLNHNVMYWYQQKSSQAPKLLFHYYDKDFNNEADTPDNFQSRRPNTSFCFLDIRSPGLGDTAMYLCATSRGQFSNQPQHFGDGTRLSIL.

The chain joins TRBV2 to TRBJ1-5; D perhaps matches TRBD1 (5 bases). Trimming removed 6 bases at V and 3 bases at J, with 9 bases between. Germline CDR1 reads SNHLY; CDR2 reads FYNNEI. The CDR3 consists of 13 residues. The CDR3 region is CASSQGVNQPQHF. Here the CDR3 DNA reads TGTGCCAGCAGCCAGGGAGTCAATCAGCCCCAGCATTTT.

J is TRBJ2-7 and V is TRBV7-9, with 8 bases aligning to TRBD2. This CDR3 has 15 amino acids. Trimming cost V 1 base and J 0 bases; bases outside gene matches: 2. From germline, CDR1 is SEHNR and CDR2 FQNEAQ (reference sequence). Here the CDR3 DNA reads TGTGCCAGCAGCTTAGTTACTAGCGGCTCCTACGAGCAGTACTTC. Protein product: CASSLVTSGSYEQYF.

In this sample, this clone turned up once. V usage is TRBV30 and J usage is TRBJ1-2; D gene uncertain. The CDR3 spans 12 residues. V was cut by 3 bases and J by 6 bases, with 11 bases left in between. Germline CDR1 GTSNPN, CDR2 SVGIG (reference sequence). The CDR3 loop is CAWRQGVDGYTF. Written as DNA, the CDR3 is TGTGCCTGGAGACAAGGAGTCGATGGCTACACCTTC.

This chain joins TRBV5-1 and TRBJ2-5, with D possibly matching TRBD2 (5 bases). Germline V CDR1 and CDR2: SGHRS, YFSETQ. V lost 4 bases to trimming and J lost 5 bases, with 18 bases between them. The CDR3 runs 15 residues. The CDR3 spells CASSASGPRAETQYF. The CDR3 nucleotides read TGCGCCAGCAGCGCGAGCGGACCTCGAGCGGAGACCCAGTACTTC.

The chain combines TRBV2 with TRBJ2-3; D is unclear. V lost 5 bases to trimming and J lost 0 bases, with 3 bases between them. The V gene's germline CDR1 is SNHLY and CDR2 FYNNEI. This CDR3 spans 12 amino acids. CDR3 sequence: CASSYSTDTQYF. The CDR3 region has the DNA TGTGCCAGCAGTTATAGCACAGATACGCAGTATTTT.

The chain is built from TRBV27 and TRBJ1-6, with D maybe TRBD1 (5 bases). The CDR3 totals 15 residues. Germline V gene data show CDR1 as MNHEY and CDR2 as SMNVEV (reference sequence). V shed 6 bases and J shed 7 bases, with 16 bases lying between them. CDR3 region: CASSFGRTRNSPLHF. CDR3 bases: TGTGCCAGCAGCTTTGGCAGGACACGGAATTCACCCCTCCACTTT.

The J gene is TRBJ1-1, the V gene TRBV29-1; D possibly corresponds to TRBD1 (5 bases). The germline V and J ends were trimmed by 6 bases and 6 bases, with 11 bases remaining between them. The CDR3 covers 11 residues. In germline, CDR1 is SQVTM, CDR2 ANQGSEA. CDR3 loop: CSVDNASEAFF. CDR3 nucleotide sequence: TGCAGCGTGGACAATGCCTCTGAAGCTTTCTTT.

This clone was recorded only once. The genes are TRBV9 and TRBJ2-5; 7 nucleotides match TRBD2. The CDR3 length is 15 residues. The V gene end was trimmed by 0 bases and the J gene end by 5 bases; junction bases not matched to a gene: 7. Germline CDR1 SGDLS, CDR2 YYNGEE. This chain's CDR3 is CASSVGPARGETQYF. CDR3 bases: TGTGCCAGCAGCGTAGGACCGGCGCGGGGGGAGACCCAGTACTTC.

The V call is TRBV30, the J call TRBJ1-5; D gene uncertain. Trimming shortened V by 0 bases and J by 3 bases, and 6 bases separated the two germline ends. CDR3 length: 13 amino acids. CDR1 GTSNPN and CDR2 SVGIG come from the germline V gene (reference sequence). The CDR3 is CAWSVGFNQPQHF. The CDR3 DNA follows: TGTGCCTGGAGTGTGGGCTTCAATCAGCCCCAGCATTTT.

The table lists this clone with a count of one. The chain links TRBV29-1 to TRBJ1-2; 8 bases match TRBD1. The CDR3 spans 15 residues. V gave up 4 bases and J gave up 2 bases; unmatched junction bases: 9. Germline V gene sequence: CDR1 SQVTM, CDR2 ANQGSEA. The CDR3 is CSVGSAGQGNYGYTF. The CDR3 nucleotides are TGCAGCGTTGGTTCTGCTGGACAGGGAAACTATGGCTACACCTTC.

This chain uses TRBV2 with TRBJ1-2, with 7 nucleotides matching TRBD1. The germline V gene encodes CDR1 SNHLY and CDR2 FYNNEI. The junction had 10 bases not matched to a gene; V was cut back by 6 bases and J by 0 bases. This CDR3 is 16 amino acids long. CDR3 loop: CASSPYTGAANYGYTF. CDR3 bases: TGTGCCAGCAGCCCTTATACAGGGGCGGCTAACTATGGCTACACCTTC.

This chain connects TRBV25-1 to TRBJ1-6; D unclear. V dropped 6 bases and J dropped 10 bases, with 13 bases sitting between them. The CDR3 is 13 amino acids. CDR1 is MGHDK and CDR2 is SYGVNS in the germline V gene. Here the CDR3 DNA reads TGTGCCAGCAGGTTGGGTTTTAAATCACCCCTCCACTTT. The encoded protein is CASRLGFKSPLHF.

The J gene is TRBJ1-3, the V gene TRBV7-2, with D perhaps TRBD1 (5 bases). V lost 3 bases to trimming and J lost 4 bases, with 13 bases between them. The CDR3 is 15 amino acids. Germline V gene sequence: CDR1 SGHTA, CDR2 FQGNSA. The CDR3: CASSFVAGRGNTIYF. The CDR3 region has the DNA TGTGCCAGCAGCTTCGTCGCAGGGCGAGGAAACACCATATATTTT.

As regards this clone: The same CDR3 is also encoded by other DNA sequences in this sample. This chain links TRBV18 with TRBJ2-3; the D is unclear. The V end lost 3 bases, the J end lost 1 base, and 8 bases lay between the germline ends. Germline CDR1 reads KGHSH; CDR2 reads LQKENI. The CDR3 contains 14 residues. The CDR3 DNA sequence: TGTGCCAGCTCACCTTTACGGGGCACAGATACGCAGTATTTT. Translated: CASSPLRGTDTQYF.

The chain uses TRBV29-1 and TRBJ2-5; possible D gene TRBD2, 6 bases. CDR3 size: 15 residues. Trimming left V 6 bases short and J 6 bases short, with 23 bases between. Germline CDR1 is SQVTM and CDR2 is ANQGSEA. The chain's CDR3 is CSVKSPGTSLQTQYF. CDR3 nucleotide sequence: TGCAGCGTGAAGTCCCCGGGTACTAGCCTTCAGACCCAGTACTTC. The complete variable domain, with remaining parts taken from reference TRBV29-1 and TRBJ2-5, reads SAVISQKPSRDICQRGTSLTIQCQVDSQVTMMFWYRQQPGQSLTLIATANQGSEATYESGFVIDKFPISRPNLTFSTLTVSNMSPEDSSIYLCSVKSPGTSLQTQYFGPGTRLLVL.

The chain has TRBV9 and TRBJ2-3; no clear D gene. Trimming removed 1 base at V and 5 bases at J, with 2 bases between. The CDR3 is made up of 11 amino acids. CDR1 is SGDLS, CDR2 YYNGEE, per germline. The CDR3 DNA is TGTGCCAGCAGCGTACAAGATACGCAGTATTTT. Translated: CASSVQDTQYF.

Points on this clone: The same CDR3 is also encoded by other DNA sequences in this sample. This sequence joins TRBV2 and TRBJ2-5, with a tentative D call TRBD1 (6 bases). The CDR3 has 12 residues. The germline V and J ends were trimmed by 3 bases and 5 bases, with 7 bases remaining between them. Per germline, CDR1 SNHLY and CDR2 FYNNEI. The CDR3 protein is CASSDRGETQYF. As DNA, the CDR3 is TGTGCCAGCAGTGACAGGGGCGAGACCCAGTACTTC. Supplemented by reference TRBV2 and TRBJ2-5, the full variable domain reads EPEVTQTPSHQVTQMGQEVILRCVPISNHLYFYWYRQILGQKVEFLVSFYNNEISEKSEIFDDQFSVERPDGSNFTLKIRSTKLEDSAMYFCASSDRGETQYFGPGTRLLVL.

The rearrangement uses TRBV4-3 and TRBJ2-7; 8 bases agree with TRBD1. The V gene end was trimmed by 5 bases and the J gene end by 1 base; junction bases not matched to a gene: 4. The CDR3 runs 14 residues. Germline values: CDR1 LGHNA, CDR2 YSLEER. The CDR3 DNA reads TGCGCCAGCAGCGAACGGACAGGGTCCTACGAGCAGTACTTC. Translation gives CASSERTGSYEQYF.

The V call is TRBV29-1, the J call TRBJ1-5; TRBD1 matches at 7 bases. CDR3 length: 14 residues. Germline V lookup: CDR1 SQVTM, CDR2 ANQGSEA. Trimming removed 6 bases from V and 0 bases from J; junction bases left unmatched: 5. The chain's CDR3 is CSVSGTVSNQPQHF. Written as DNA, the CDR3 is TGCAGCGTCAGCGGGACAGTTAGCAATCAGCCCCAGCATTTT.

This chain links TRBV5-1 with TRBJ2-5; D unresolved. Trimming cost V 4 bases and J 2 bases, with 12 bases left between them. Per germline, CDR1 SGHRS and CDR2 YFSETQ. The CDR3 is made up of 14 amino acids. The CDR3 DNA sequence: TGCGCCAGCAGCAATAGCCTCATTCAAGAGACCCAGTACTTC. It codes for CASSNSLIQETQYF.

The chain couples TRBV5-4 to TRBJ2-3; 7 bases match TRBD2. The CDR3 extends over 16 amino acids. Looked up from germline, CDR1 is SGHNT and CDR2 is YYREEE (reference sequence). V shed 0 bases and J 0 bases; nucleotides not matched to a gene: 4. The CDR3 bases are TGTGCCAGCAGCTTGGACGCGCGGGGGAGCACAGATACGCAGTATTTT. It yields the protein CASSLDARGSTDTQYF.

This clone was found a few times. The gene calls are TRBV30 and TRBJ2-1, with D uncertain. The CDR3 loop spans 13 amino acids. Between the trimmed V and J ends, which lost 2 bases and 1 base, there was a span of 6 bases. In germline, CDR1 is GTSNPN, CDR2 SVGIG (reference sequence). CDR3 sequence reads: CAWSPRSYNEQFF. The CDR3 nucleotides read TGTGCCTGGAGTCCTCGTTCCTACAATGAGCAGTTCTTC.

Note on this clone: The same CDR3 arises from other DNA sequences in this sample as well. The chain uses TRBV9 and TRBJ1-3, with D uncertain. Trimming cost V 0 bases and J 0 bases, with 4 bases left between them. Germline V gene sequence: CDR1 SGDLS, CDR2 YYNGEE. CDR3 length: 14 amino acids. CDR3 amino acids: CASSVGSSGNTIYF. CDR3 bases: TGTGCCAGCAGCGTAGGCAGCTCTGGAAACACCATATATTTT.

The gene calls are TRBV9 and TRBJ2-6, with TRBD2 matching over 13 bases. V trimming: 2 bases; J trimming: 0 bases; junction bases outside the gene matches: 2. Germline V gene data show CDR1 as SGDLS and CDR2 as YYNGEE. This CDR3 region has 18 residues. DNA for the CDR3: TGTGCCAGCAGCGTGGGACTAGCGGGGACCTCTGGGGCCAACGTCCTGACTTTC. It is translated as CASSVGLAGTSGANVLTF.

This clone turned up a few times. The chain has TRBV2 and TRBJ2-3, with TRBD2 as a possible D gene (6 bases). CDR3 size: 16 residues. V lost 6 bases to trimming and J lost 2 bases, with 18 bases between them. Germline CDR1 is SNHLY and CDR2 is FYNNEI. Here the CDR3 DNA reads TGTGCCAGCAGCTCTCTCCCTAGCGAACTCACAGATACGCAGTATTTT. Its translation: CASSSLPSELTDTQYF.